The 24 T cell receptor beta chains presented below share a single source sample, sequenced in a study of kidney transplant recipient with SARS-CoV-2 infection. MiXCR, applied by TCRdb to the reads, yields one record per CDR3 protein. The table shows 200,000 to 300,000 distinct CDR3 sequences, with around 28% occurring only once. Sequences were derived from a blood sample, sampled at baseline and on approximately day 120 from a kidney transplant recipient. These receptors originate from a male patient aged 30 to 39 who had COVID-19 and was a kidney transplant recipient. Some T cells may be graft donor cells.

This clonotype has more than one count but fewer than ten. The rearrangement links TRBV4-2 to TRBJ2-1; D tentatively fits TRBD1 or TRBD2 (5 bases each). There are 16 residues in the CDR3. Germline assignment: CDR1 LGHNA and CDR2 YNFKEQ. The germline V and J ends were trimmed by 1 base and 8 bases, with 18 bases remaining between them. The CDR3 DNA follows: TGTGCCAGCAGCCAAGTGTTCGGGGCGGAGGTCCATGAGCAGTTCTTC. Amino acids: CASSQVFGAEVHEQFF.

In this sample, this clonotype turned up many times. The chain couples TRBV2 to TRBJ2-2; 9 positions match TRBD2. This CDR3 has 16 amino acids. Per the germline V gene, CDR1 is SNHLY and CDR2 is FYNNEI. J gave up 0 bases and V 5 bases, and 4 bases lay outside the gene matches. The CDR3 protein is CASSSSGAPNTGELFF. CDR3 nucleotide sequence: TGTGCCAGCAGTTCTAGCGGGGCTCCGAACACCGGGGAGCTGTTTTTT. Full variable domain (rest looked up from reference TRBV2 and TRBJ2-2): EPEVTQTPSHQVTQMGQEVILRCVPISNHLYFYWYRQILGQKVEFLVSFYNNEISEKSEIFDDQFSVERPDGSNFTLKIRSTKLEDSAMYFCASSSSGAPNTGELFFGEGSRLTVL.

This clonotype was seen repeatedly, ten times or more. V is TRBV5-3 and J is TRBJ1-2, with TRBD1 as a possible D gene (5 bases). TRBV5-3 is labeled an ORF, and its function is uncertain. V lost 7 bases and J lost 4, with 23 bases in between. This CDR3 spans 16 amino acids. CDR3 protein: CARWLTVVRKTYGYTF. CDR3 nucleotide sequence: TGTGCCAGATGGCTGACAGTGGTGAGAAAGACCTATGGCTACACCTTC.

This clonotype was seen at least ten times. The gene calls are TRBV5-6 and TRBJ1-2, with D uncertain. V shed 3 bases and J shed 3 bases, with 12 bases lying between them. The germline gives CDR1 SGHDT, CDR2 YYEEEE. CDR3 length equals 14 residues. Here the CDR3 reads CASSSTTFYYGYTF. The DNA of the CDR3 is TGTGCCAGCAGCTCGACGACATTCTACTATGGCTACACCTTC.

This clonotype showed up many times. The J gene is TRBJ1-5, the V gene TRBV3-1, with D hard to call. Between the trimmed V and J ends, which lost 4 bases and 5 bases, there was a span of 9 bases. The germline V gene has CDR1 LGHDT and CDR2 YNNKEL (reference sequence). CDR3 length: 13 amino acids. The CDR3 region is CASSRAPDQPQHF. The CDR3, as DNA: TGTGCCAGCAGCCGTGCACCGGATCAGCCCCAGCATTTT.

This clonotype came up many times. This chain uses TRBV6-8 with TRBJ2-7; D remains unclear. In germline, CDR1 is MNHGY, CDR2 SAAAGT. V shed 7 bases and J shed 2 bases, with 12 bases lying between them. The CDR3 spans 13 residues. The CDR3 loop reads CASKRPKAYEQYF. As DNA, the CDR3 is TGTGCCAGCAAAAGACCCAAGGCCTACGAGCAGTACTTC.

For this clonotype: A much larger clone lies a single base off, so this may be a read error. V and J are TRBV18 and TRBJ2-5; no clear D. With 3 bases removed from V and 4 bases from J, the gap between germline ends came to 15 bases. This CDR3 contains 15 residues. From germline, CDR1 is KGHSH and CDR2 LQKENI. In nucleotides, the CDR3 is TGTGCCAGCTCACCCCCGACGGCAGAAGGAGAGACCCAGTACTTC. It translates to CASSPPTAEGETQYF. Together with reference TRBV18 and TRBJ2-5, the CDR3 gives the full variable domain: NAGVMQNPRHLVRRRGQEARLRCSPMKGHSHVYWYRQLPEEGLKFMVYLQKENIIDESGMPKERFSAEFPKEGPSILRIQQVVRGDSAAYFCASSPPTAEGETQYFGPGTRLLVL.

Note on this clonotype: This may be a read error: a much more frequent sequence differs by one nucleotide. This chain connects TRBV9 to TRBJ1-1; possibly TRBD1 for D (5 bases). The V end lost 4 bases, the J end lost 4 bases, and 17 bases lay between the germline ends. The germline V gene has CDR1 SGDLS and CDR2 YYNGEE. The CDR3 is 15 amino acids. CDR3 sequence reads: CASSKVPGRPTEAFF. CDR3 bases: TGTGCCAGCAGCAAGGTACCGGGACGACCCACTGAAGCTTTCTTT.

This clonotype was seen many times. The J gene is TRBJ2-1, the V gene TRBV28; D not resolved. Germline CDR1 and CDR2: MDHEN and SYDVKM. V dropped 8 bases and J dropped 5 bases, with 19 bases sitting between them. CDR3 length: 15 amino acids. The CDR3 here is CASPIAVFPDNEQFF. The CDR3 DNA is TGTGCCAGCCCAATCGCGGTGTTCCCTGACAATGAGCAGTTCTTC.

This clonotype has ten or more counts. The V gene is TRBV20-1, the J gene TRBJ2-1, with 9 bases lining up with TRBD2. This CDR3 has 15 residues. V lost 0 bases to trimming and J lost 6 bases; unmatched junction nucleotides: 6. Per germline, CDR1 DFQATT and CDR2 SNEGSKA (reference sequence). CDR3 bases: TGCAGTGCTAGAGATGGCGGGAGGGCCGGCAATGAGCAGTTCTTC. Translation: CSARDGGRAGNEQFF.

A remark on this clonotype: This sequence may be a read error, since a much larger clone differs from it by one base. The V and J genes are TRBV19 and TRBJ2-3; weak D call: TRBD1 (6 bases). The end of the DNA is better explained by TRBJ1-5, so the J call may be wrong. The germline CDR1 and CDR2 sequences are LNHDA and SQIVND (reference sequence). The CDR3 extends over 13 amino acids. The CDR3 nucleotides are TGTGCCAGTAGTATAGTGGGGGCAGATACGCAGCATTTT. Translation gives CASSIVGADTQHF.

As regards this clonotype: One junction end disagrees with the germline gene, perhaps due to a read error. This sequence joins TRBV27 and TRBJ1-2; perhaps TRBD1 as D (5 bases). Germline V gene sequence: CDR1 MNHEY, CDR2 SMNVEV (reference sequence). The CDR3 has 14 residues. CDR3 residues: CASSSSRQNCGYTF. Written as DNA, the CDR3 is TGTGCCAGCAGCTCAAGCCGACAGAACTGTGGCTACACCTTC.

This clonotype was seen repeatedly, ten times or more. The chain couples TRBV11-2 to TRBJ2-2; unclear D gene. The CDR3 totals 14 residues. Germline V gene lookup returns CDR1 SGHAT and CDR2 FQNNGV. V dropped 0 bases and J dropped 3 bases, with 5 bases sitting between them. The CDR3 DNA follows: TGTGCCAGCAGCTTAGACAGATACACCGGGGAGCTGTTTTTT. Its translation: CASSLDRYTGELFF.

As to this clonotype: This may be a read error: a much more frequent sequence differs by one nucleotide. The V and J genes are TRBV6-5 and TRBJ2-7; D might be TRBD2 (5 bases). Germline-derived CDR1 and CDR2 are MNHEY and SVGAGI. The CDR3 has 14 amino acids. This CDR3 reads CASTEGEGDNEQLF. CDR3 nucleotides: TGTGCCAGCACCGAGGGTGAGGGAGACAATGAGCAGCTCTTC.

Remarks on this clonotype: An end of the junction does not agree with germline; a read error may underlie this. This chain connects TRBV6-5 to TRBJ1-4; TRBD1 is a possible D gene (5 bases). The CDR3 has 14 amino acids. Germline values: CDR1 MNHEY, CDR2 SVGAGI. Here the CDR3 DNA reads TGTGCCGGCAGTAGAGGTCAGGGAAGTGAAAAACTGTTTTTT. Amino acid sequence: CAGSRGQGSEKLFF.

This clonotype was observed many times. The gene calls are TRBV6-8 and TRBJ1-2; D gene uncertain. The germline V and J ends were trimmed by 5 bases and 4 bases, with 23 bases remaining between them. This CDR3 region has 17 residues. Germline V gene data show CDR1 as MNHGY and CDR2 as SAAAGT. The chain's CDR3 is CASSLWARSRKTYGYTF. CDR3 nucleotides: TGTGCCAGCAGTCTCTGGGCACGCTCTAGAAAGACCTATGGCTACACCTTC.

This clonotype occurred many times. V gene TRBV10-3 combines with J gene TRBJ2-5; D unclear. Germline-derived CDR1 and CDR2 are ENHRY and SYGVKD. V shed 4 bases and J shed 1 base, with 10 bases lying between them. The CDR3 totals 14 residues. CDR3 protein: CAISGEKLQETQYF. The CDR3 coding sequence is TGTGCCATCAGTGGGGAAAAACTCCAAGAGACCCAGTACTTC.

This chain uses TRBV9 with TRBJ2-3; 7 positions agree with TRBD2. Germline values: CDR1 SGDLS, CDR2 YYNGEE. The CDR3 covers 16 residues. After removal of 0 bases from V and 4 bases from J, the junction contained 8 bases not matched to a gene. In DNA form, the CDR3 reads TGTGCCAGCAGCGTAGAGGCAGCGGGATTACCAGATACGCAGTATTTT. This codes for CASSVEAAGLPDTQYF.

The CDR3 sequence: CSVERLAGGLTQYF. CDR3 DNA sequence: TGCAGCGTTGAGAGACTAGCGGGGGGCTTAACCCAGTACTTC. The chain has TRBV29-1 and TRBJ2-5; 13 bases are a match to TRBD2. V dropped 3 bases and J dropped 8; count of bases not matched to a gene: 6. This CDR3 has 14 residues. Germline V gives CDR1 SQVTM, CDR2 ANQGSEA. The full variable domain, rest sourced from reference TRBV29-1 and TRBJ2-5, is SAVISQKPSRDICQRGTSLTIQCQVDSQVTMMFWYRQQPGQSLTLIATANQGSEATYESGFVIDKFPISRPNLTFSTLTVSNMSPEDSSIYLCSVERLAGGLTQYFGPGTRLLVL.

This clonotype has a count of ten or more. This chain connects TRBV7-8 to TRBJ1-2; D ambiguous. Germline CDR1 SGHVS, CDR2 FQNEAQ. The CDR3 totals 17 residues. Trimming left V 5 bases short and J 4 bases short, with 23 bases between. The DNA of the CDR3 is TGTGCCAGCAGCACTCCGTTGTTTACCCGAAAGACCTATGGCTACACCTTC. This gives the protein CASSTPLFTRKTYGYTF.

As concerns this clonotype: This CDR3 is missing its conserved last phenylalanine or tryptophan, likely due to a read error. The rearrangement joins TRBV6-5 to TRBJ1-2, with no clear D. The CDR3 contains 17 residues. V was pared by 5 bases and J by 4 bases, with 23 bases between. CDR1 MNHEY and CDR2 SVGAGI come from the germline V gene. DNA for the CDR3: TGTGCCAGCAGTAGAAATTCGGAATGTAGAAAGACCTATGGCTACACCCTC. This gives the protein CASSRNSECRKTYGYTL.

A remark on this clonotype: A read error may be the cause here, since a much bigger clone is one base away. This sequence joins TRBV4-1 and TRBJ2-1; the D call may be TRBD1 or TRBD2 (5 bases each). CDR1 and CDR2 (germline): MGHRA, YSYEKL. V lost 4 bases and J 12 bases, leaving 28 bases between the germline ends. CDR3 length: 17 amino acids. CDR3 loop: CASSPIARDRVTRGQFF. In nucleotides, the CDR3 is TGCGCCAGCAGCCCCATCGCACGGGACCGGGTCACTCGGGGGCAGTTCTTC.

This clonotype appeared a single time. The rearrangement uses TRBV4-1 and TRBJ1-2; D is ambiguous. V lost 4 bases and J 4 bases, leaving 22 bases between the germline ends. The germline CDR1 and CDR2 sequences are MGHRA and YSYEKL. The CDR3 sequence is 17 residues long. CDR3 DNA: TGCGCCAGCAGCCTTACTAGCTTGAACCGAAAGACCTATGGCTACACCTTC. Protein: CASSLTSLNRKTYGYTF.

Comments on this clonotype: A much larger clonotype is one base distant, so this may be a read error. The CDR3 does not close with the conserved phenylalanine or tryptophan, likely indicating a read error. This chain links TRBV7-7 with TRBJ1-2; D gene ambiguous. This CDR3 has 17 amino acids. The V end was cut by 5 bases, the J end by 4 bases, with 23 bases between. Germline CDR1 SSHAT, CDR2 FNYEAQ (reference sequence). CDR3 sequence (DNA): TGTGCCAGCAGCCGATGGTTTAAGTGCCGAAAGACCTATGGCTACACCCTC. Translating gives CASSRWFKCRKTYGYTL.